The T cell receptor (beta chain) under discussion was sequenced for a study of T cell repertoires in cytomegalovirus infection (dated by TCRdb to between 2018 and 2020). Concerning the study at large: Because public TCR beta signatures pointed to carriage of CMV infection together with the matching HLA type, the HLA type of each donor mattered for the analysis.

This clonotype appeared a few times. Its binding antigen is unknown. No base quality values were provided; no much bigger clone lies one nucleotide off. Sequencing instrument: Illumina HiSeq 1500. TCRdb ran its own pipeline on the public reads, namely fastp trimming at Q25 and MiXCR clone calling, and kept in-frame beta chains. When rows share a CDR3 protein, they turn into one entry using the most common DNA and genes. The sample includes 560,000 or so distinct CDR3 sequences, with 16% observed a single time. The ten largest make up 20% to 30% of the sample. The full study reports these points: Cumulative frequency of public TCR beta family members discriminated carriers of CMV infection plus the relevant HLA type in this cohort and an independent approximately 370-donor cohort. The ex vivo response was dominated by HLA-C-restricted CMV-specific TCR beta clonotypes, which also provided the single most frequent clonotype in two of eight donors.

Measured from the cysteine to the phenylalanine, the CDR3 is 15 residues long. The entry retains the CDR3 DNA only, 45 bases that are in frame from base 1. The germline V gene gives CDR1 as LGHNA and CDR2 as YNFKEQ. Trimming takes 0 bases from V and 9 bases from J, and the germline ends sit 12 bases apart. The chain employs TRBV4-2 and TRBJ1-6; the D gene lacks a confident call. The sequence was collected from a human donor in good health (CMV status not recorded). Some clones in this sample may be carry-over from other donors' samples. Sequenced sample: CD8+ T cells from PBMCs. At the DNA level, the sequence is TGTGCCAGCAGCCAAGAACGGCAAAAGGGTTCACCCCTCCACTTT. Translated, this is CASSQERQKGSPLHF.